This T cell receptor (beta chain) originates from a study of tumor-infiltrating lymphocytes in localized non-small cell lung cancer. Study information: From each patient, both tumor and uninvolved lung, non-adjacent to tumor, were sampled. Findings and caveats of the study: Technical variation could not be separated from intratumor heterogeneity here. No link was found between tumor T-cell fraction and recurrence-free survival. TCRbeta sequencing showed higher T cell infiltration in tumors than uninvolved lung.

This clone is deemed medium-sized. Antigen unknown. Method: immunoSEQ multiplex PCR; TCRdb's copy keeps in-frame clones and lacks some. The table has over 10,000 clones, around three fifths seen once. Per germline, CDR1 KGHSH and CDR2 LQKENI. This CDR3 region has 14 residues. J was trimmed by 2 bases and V by 6 bases; bases with no gene match: 4. The sample comprised lung tumor tissue. The rearrangement uses TRBV18 and TRBJ1-5, with 7 bases that match TRBD1. The TCR originated in a human donor with non-small cell lung cancer. The chain's CDR3 is CASSVGQGNQPQHF. The CDR3 DNA follows: TGTGCCAGCTCCGTCGGACAGGGCAATCAGCCCCAGCATTTT.